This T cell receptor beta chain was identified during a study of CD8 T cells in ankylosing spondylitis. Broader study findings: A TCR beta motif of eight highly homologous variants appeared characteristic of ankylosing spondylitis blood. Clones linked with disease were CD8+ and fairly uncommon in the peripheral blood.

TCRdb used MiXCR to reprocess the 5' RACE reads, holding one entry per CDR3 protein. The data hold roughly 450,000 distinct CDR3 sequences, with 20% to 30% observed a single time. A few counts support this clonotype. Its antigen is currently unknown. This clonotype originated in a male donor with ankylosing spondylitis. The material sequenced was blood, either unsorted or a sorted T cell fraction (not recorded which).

The CDR3 DNA reads as TGTGCCAGCAGCCTAGGAGGACTGCCTAATCAGCCCCAGCATTTT. Its translation: CASSLGGLPNQPQHF. This rearrangement joins TRBV7-9 to TRBJ1-5; D gene unclear. This CDR3 has 15 residues. Germline assignment: CDR1 SEHNR and CDR2 FQNEAQ (reference sequence). With 5 bases removed from V and 4 bases from J, the gap between germline ends came to 15 bases.